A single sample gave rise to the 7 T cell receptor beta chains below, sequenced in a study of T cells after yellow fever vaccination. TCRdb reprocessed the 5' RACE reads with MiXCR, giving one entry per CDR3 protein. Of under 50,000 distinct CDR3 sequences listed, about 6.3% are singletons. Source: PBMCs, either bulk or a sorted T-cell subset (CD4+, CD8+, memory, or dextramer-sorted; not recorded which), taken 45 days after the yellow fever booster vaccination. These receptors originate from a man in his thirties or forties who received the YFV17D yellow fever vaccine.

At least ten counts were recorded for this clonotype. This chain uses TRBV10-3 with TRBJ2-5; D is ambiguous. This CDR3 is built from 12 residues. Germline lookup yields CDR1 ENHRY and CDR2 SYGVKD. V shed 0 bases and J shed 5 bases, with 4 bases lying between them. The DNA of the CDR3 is TGTGCCATCAGTGAGTCACGGGAGACCCAGTACTTC. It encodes CAISESRETQYF.

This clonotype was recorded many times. The CDR3 reads CASSPSTGRTLHF. In DNA form, the CDR3 reads TGTGCCAGCAGTCCCTCGACAGGGCGAACCCTCCACTTT. This chain joins TRBV25-1 and TRBJ1-6, with 7 bases that match TRBD1. V trimming: 5 bases; J trimming: 14 bases; junction bases outside the gene matches: 9. CDR1 is MGHDK and CDR2 is SYGVNS in the germline V gene. The CDR3 is 13 amino acids.

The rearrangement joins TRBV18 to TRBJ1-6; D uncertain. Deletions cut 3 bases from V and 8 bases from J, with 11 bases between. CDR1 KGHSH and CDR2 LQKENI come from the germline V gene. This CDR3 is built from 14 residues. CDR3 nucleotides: TGTGCCAGCTCACCGAGGACGGAATATTCACCCCTCCACTTT. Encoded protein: CASSPRTEYSPLHF.

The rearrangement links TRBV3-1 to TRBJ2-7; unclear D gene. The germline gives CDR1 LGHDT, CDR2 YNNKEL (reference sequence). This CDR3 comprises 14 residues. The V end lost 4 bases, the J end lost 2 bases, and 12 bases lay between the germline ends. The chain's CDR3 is CASSPTTRTYEQYF. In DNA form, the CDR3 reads TGTGCCAGCAGCCCCACGACCCGGACCTACGAGCAGTACTTC.

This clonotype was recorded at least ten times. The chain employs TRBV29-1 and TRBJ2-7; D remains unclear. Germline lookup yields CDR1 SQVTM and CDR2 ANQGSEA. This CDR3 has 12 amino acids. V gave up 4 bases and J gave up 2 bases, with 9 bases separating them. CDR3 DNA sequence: TGCAGCGTTGGAGAACCACCCTACGAGCAGTACTTC. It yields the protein CSVGEPPYEQYF.

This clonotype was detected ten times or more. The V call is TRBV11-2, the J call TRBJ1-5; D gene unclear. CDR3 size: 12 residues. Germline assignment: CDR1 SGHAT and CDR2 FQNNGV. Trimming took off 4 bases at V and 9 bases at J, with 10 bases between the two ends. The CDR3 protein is CASSSEIGPQHF. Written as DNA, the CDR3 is TGTGCCAGCAGCTCCGAAATAGGGCCCCAGCATTTT.

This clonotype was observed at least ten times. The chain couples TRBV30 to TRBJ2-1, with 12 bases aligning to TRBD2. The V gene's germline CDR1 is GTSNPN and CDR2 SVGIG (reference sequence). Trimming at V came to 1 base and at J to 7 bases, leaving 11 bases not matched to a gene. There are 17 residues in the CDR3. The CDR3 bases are TGTGCCTGGAGTGCCCCCTCCGGACTAGCGGGAAGAAATGAGCAGTTCTTC. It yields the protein CAWSAPSGLAGRNEQFF.